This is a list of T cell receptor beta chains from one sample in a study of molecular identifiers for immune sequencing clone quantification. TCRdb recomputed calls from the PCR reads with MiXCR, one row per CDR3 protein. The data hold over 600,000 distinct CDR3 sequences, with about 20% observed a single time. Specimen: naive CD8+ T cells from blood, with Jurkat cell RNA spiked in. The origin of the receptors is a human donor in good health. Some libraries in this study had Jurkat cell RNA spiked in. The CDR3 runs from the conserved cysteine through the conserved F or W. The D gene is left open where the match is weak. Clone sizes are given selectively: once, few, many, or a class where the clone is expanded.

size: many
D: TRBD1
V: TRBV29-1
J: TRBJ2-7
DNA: TGCAGCGTTAGTGGGACAGGGGCTCTAGAGCAGTACTTC
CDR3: CSVSGTGALEQYF

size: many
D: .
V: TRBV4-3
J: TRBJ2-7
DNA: TGCGCCAGCAGCCAAGGACCCGGGGAAGGCTACGAGCAGTACTTC
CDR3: CASSQGPGEGYEQYF

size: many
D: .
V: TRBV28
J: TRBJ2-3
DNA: TGTGCCAGCAGTGCCTCGGGACATCTTAGCACAGATACGCAGTATTTT
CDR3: CASSASGHLSTDTQYF

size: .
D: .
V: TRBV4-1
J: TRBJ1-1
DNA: TGCGCCAGCAGCCATGGGGGGACGTCCAATGGAGCTTTCTTT
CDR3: CASSHGGTSNGAFF

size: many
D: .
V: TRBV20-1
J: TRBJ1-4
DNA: TGCAGTGCTTCGTATGCAACTAATGAAAAACTGTTTTTT
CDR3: CSASYATNEKLFF

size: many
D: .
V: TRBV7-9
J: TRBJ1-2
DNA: TGTGCCAGCAGCTTAGATGGGGCAGGAGACTATGGCTACACCTTC
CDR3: CASSLDGAGDYGYTF

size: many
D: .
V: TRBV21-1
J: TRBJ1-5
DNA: TGTGCCAGCAGCAAAGCTTGTCGACAGGGAACGGATCAGCCCCAGCATTTT
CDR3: CASSKACRQGTDQPQHF

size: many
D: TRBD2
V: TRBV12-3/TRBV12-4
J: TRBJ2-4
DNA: TGTGCCAGCAGTTCAAGCGGGGGCGGAGTGGCCAAAAACATTCAGTACTTC
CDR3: CASSSSGGGVAKNIQYF

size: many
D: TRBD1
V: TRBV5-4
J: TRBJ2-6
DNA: TGTGCCAGCAGCTGGCCACCGGGACAGGGATACTCTGGGGCCAACGTCCTGACTTTC
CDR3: CASSWPPGQGYSGANVLTF

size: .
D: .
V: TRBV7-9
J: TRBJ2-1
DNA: TGTGCCAGCAGCTTGATCAGTGACAATGGGCAGTTCTTC
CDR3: CASSLISDNGQFF

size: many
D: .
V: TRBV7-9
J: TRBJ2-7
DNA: TGTGCCAGCAGCTCCCTCCTCGGGAGCTACGAGCAGTACTTC
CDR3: CASSSLLGSYEQYF

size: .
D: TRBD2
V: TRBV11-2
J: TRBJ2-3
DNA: TGTGCCAGCAGCTCAGCCCTAGCGGGACTCACAGATACGCAGTATTTT
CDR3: CASSSALAGLTDTQYF

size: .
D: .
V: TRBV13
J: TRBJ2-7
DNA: TGTGCCAGCAGCGATAAGGGAACATCGGTCAACTACGAGCAGTACTTC
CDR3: CASSDKGTSVNYEQYF

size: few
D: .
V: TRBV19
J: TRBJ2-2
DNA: TGTGCCAGTAGTGGAGGGGTAGGCGGGGAGCTGTTTTTT
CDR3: CASSGGVGGELFF

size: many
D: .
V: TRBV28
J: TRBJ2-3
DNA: TGTGCCAGCAGTCAGTCCATCTCTTTCACAGATACGCAGTATTTT
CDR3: CASSQSISFTDTQYF

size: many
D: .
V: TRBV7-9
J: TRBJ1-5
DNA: TGTGCCAGCAGCTCGGAGAACTATCAGCCCCAGCATTTT
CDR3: CASSSENYQPQHF

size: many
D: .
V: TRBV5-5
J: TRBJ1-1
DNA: TGTGCCAGCAGCTTATGGGGGCTGGGGACTGAAGCTTTCTTT
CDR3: CASSLWGLGTEAFF

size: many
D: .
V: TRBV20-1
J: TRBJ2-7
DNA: TGCAGTGCCGGGACTGAAGGGCCCGAGCAGTACTTC
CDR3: CSAGTEGPEQYF

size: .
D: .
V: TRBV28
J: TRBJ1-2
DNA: TGTGCCAGCAGTTTTTACAGGGAACACACCTTC
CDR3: CASSFYREHTF

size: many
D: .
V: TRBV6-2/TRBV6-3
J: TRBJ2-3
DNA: TGTGCCAGCAGCTGGGGGGTGGACCCAGATACGCAGTATTTT
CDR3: CASSWGVDPDTQYF

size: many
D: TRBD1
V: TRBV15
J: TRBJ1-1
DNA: TGTGCCACCAGCCGAGACAGGGACATGAACACTGAAGCTTTCTTT
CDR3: CATSRDRDMNTEAFF

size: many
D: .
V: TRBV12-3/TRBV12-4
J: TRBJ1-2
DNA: TGTGCCAGCAGTTGGCCGGGACGCCTTGGCTACACCTTC
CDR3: CASSWPGRLGYTF

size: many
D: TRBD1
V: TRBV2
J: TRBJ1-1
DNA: TGTGCCAGCAATTTGGGACAGGGCCAAACCTTGAACACTGAAGCTTTCTTT
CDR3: CASNLGQGQTLNTEAFF

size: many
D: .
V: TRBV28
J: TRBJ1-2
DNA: TGTGCCAGCAGTTTATATGGAGTTGGCTACACCTTC
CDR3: CASSLYGVGYTF